The 5 T cell receptor beta chains given below trace back to one sample, sequenced in a study of control samples from healthy donors and cancer patients. Method: immunoSEQ multiplex PCR; TCRdb's copy keeps in-frame clones and lacks some. The table lists around 90,000 clones, roughly nine tenths of them singletons, with about 21% in the top ten. The sequencing sample was made of blood. The receptors derive from a man aged 25-40 years in good health.

This chain joins TRBV19 and TRBJ2-2; 15 nucleotides line up with TRBD2. The junction had 3 bases not matched to a gene; V was cut back by 6 bases and J by 1 base. CDR3 length: 17 residues. Germline CDR1 and CDR2: LNHDA and SQIVND (reference sequence). Here the CDR3 DNA reads TGTGCCAGTAGCGGGACTAGCGGGGGGCGGAACACCGGGGAGCTGTTTTTT. This codes for CASSGTSGGRNTGELFF.

This sequence joins TRBV6-5 and TRBJ2-2; 7 nucleotides align to TRBD1. This CDR3 region has 14 residues. Germline loops: CDR1 MNHEY, CDR2 SVGAGI. The V gene end was trimmed by 6 bases and the J gene end by 7 bases; junction bases not matched to a gene: 8. The CDR3 protein is CASRPDRDYGELFF. CDR3 sequence (DNA): TGTGCCAGCAGACCCGACAGGGATTACGGGGAGCTGTTTTTT.

The J gene is TRBJ2-5, the V gene TRBV10-3, with 7 bases fitting TRBD2. The CDR3 covers 14 residues. V shed 3 bases, J shed 3 bases, and the junction held 4 bases outside the gene matches. Germline assignment: CDR1 ENHRY and CDR2 SYGVKD. The CDR3, as DNA: TGTGCCATCAGTGATGGTGCGGGGGAAGAGACCCAGTACTTC. It encodes CAISDGAGEETQYF.

The rearrangement uses TRBV28 and TRBJ2-5; TRBD1 aligns across 10 bases. The V gene end was trimmed by 6 bases and the J gene end by 4 bases; junction bases not matched to a gene: 5. The CDR3 has 14 residues. The germline V gene has CDR1 MDHEN and CDR2 SYDVKM. The CDR3 here is CASSRDRGRETQYF. The DNA for the CDR3 is TGTGCCAGCAGCAGAGACAGGGGGCGAGAGACCCAGTACTTC. The whole variable domain, remainder taken from reference TRBV28 and TRBJ2-5, is DVKVTQSSRYLVKRTGEKVFLECVQDMDHENMFWYRQDPGLGLRLIYFSYDVKMKEKGDIPEGYSVSREKKERFSLILESASTNQTSMYLCASSRDRGRETQYFGPGTRLLVL.

The rearrangement uses TRBV25-1 and TRBJ1-2; no reliable D call. Germline V gives CDR1 MGHDK, CDR2 SYGVNS. Trimming took off 4 bases at V and 5 bases at J, with 11 bases between the two ends. The CDR3 spans 13 residues. The CDR3, as DNA: TGTGCCAGCAGTGGTGATCCGGGGTATGGCTACACCTTC. It is translated as CASSGDPGYGYTF.